The table lists the clone carrying this T cell receptor (beta chain) with a few counts. This sample was included in a study of T cell repertoires in cytomegalovirus infection. Study-wide context: Public TCR beta signatures provided an indication of both CMV infection and a matching HLA type.

Germline CDR1 reads MNHEY; CDR2 reads SMNVEV (reference sequence). The V end was cut by 2 bases, the J end by 5 bases, with 13 bases between. The CDR3 is 14 amino acids. MiXCR, applied by TCRdb to the reads, yields one record per CDR3 protein. The sample lists 500,000 or so distinct CDR3 sequences, about 15% occurring once. Sequenced input: CD8+ T cells from PBMCs. The genes are TRBV27 and TRBJ2-7, with D possibly TRBD2 on 5 matching bases. The source is a human donor in good health (CMV status not recorded). Some clones in this sample may be carry-over from other donors' samples. In nucleotides, the CDR3 is TGTGCCAGCAGTTTAAGTCGGGGTCGGCACGAGCAGTACTTC. Translating it yields CASSLSRGRHEQYF.